This T cell receptor (beta chain) stems from a study of T cell responses to AZD1222 COVID-19 vaccine. The wider study: Researchers grouped second doses given at about 4 or about 12 weeks into one pool. Study outcomes and limitations: Baseline seropositivity occurred in only a handful of AZD1222 recipients. CD4 TCRs covered the whole spike, strongest at regions 160-218 and 743-854. Repertoire sampling was restricted to post-peak T cell response timepoints.

Germline V gene sequence: CDR1 MDHEN, CDR2 SYDVKM. The ends lost 6 bases at V and 1 base at J; junction bases unmatched: 5. CDR3 size: 14 residues. About this clone: Its antigen is still unknown.

Sequencing used immunoSEQ multiplex PCR; TCRdb keeps in-frame clones, though not all of them. The data show around 200,000 clones, more than 75% seen once. The source of this sequence is an adult in good health. The J gene is TRBJ2-7, the V gene TRBV28; 8 bases are a match to TRBD1. The source material was peripheral blood, sampled on day 0 of AZD1222 vaccination. CDR3 region: CASREDRVSYEQYF. Here the CDR3 DNA reads TGTGCCAGCAGGGAGGACAGGGTGTCCTACGAGCAGTACTTC.